The subject of this entry is one T cell receptor beta chain. The data belong to a study of T cells after yellow fever vaccination. TCRdb recomputed calls from the 5' RACE reads with MiXCR, one row per CDR3 protein. Here the sample spans under 500,000 distinct CDR3 sequences, about 19% being singletons. The CDR3 has 16 residues. The specimen comprised PBMCs, sampled before the yellow fever booster vaccination. This TCR came from a man in his late teens or twenties who received the YFV17D yellow fever vaccine. This chain links TRBV21-1 with TRBJ2-1; the listed D gene, TRBD2, was not tested against the DNA. TRBV21-1 is deemed a pseudogene. The CDR3 DNA is TGTGCCAGCAGCAATCTGGGAGCGGCAACCTACAATGAGCAGTTCTTC. It translates to CASSNLGAATYNEQFF.